This entry features one TCR beta chain sequence. The entry originates in a study of technical replicates of blood from a handful of donors. Produced via immunoSEQ multiplex PCR; TCRdb's table is partial and in-frame only. Among 67,000 or so clones listed, roughly 95% were seen once. Losses at the gene ends were 3 bases for V and 0 bases for J; bases not matched to a gene: 0. The CDR3 runs to 15 residues. In germline, CDR1 is SGHAT, CDR2 FQNNGV. The genes are TRBV11-2 and TRBJ2-1; 9 positions match TRBD2. Sequencing was carried out using T cells isolated from PBMCs. The receptor comes from a human donor in good health. The CDR3 region is CASSLRGGSYNEQFF. As DNA, the CDR3 is TGTGCCAGCAGCTTGCGGGGGGGCTCCTACAATGAGCAGTTCTTC.